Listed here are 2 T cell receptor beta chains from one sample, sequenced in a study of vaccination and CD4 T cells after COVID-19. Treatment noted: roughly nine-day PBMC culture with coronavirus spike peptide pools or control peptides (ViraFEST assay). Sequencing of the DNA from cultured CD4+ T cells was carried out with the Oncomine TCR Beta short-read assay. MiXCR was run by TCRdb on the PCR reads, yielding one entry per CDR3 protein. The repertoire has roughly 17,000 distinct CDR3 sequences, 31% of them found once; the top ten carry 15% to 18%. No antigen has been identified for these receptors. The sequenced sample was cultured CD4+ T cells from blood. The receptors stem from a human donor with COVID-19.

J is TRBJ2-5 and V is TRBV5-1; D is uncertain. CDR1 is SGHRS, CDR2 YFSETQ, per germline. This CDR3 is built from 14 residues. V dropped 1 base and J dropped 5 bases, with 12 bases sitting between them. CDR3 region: CASSLNRPRETQYF. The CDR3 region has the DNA TGCGCCAGCAGCTTGAATCGACCGCGGGAGACCCAGTACTTC.

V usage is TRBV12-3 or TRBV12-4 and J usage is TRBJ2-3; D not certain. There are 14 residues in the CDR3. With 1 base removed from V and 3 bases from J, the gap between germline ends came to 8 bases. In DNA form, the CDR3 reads TGTGCCAGCAGTTTAGGTTTGGGGACAGATACGCAGTATTTT. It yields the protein CASSLGLGTDTQYF.